A single sample is the source of the 8 T cell receptor beta chains below, sequenced in a study of T cells in Graves' hyperthyroidism and ophthalmopathy. It was RNA transcripts that yielded the amplified TCR beta CDR3 regions. The primer set for the first-round RT-PCR of the TCR CDR3 was HTBI. TCRdb ran MiXCR on the multiplex PCR reads and lists one entry per CDR3 protein. Of 620,000 or so distinct CDR3 sequences listed, about 15% were seen once; the top ten hold around 12%. Sequencing was performed on blood. These receptor sequences come from a woman in her forties or fifties with Graves' ophthalmopathy.

CDR3 nucleotide sequence: TGTGCCAGCAGCGATCAACCTGATGGAAATCAGCCCCAGCATTTT. This translates into CASSDQPDGNQPQHF. V and J are TRBV9 and TRBJ1-5; no definite D call. This CDR3 has 15 residues. V gave up 3 bases and J gave up 4 bases, with 14 bases separating them. Germline-derived CDR1 and CDR2 are SGDLS and YYNGEE.

This clonotype was found many times. V and J are TRBV28 and TRBJ1-1; D is unresolved. Trimming pared 1 base from V and 7 bases from J, leaving 7 bases between. The CDR3 length is 12 residues. The germline gives CDR1 MDHEN, CDR2 SYDVKM. The CDR3 is CASSLLGREAFF. The CDR3 DNA reads as TGTGCCAGCAGTTTATTAGGGCGTGAAGCTTTCTTT. Full variable domain (rest looked up from reference TRBV28 and TRBJ1-1): DVKVTQSSRYLVKRTGEKVFLECVQDMDHENMFWYRQDPGLGLRLIYFSYDVKMKEKGDIPEGYSVSREKKERFSLILESASTNQTSMYLCASSLLGREAFFGQGTRLTVV.

The V and J genes are TRBV7-2 and TRBJ2-1; tentatively, D is TRBD2 (5 bases). V was cut by 5 bases and J by 9 bases, with 8 bases left in between. The CDR3 spans 11 residues. CDR1 is SGHTA, CDR2 FQGNSA, per germline. The CDR3 sequence: CASSREIEQFF. CDR3 in DNA: TGTGCCAGCAGCAGGGAGATTGAGCAGTTCTTC.

V gene TRBV12-3 or TRBV12-4 combines with J gene TRBJ1-2; no reliable D call. V lost 3 bases and J lost 4, with 9 bases in between. CDR3 size: 13 residues. CDR3 sequence reads: CASSFTDFYGYTF. For the CDR3, the DNA is TGTGCCAGCAGTTTCACGGACTTCTATGGCTACACCTTC.

This clonotype occurred many times. The chain links TRBV6-2 or TRBV6-3 to TRBJ1-5; D call uncertain. V lost 6 bases to trimming and J lost 7 bases, with 19 bases between them. CDR1 and CDR2 (germline): MNHEY, SVGEGT. The CDR3 contains 15 residues. The CDR3 spells CASSQPSAGKQPQHF. The DNA for the CDR3 is TGTGCCAGCAGCCAGCCCTCGGCGGGGAAACAGCCCCAGCATTTT.

The sample holds a few counts of this clonotype. The V and J genes are TRBV6-1 and TRBJ1-3; a possible D gene is TRBD1 (5 bases). CDR1 MNHNS and CDR2 SASEGT come from the germline V gene. The CDR3 is 15 residues long. V was clipped by 2 bases and J by 0 bases, with 8 bases between them. Here the CDR3 reads CASSETGPSGNTIYF. For the CDR3, the DNA is TGTGCCAGCAGTGAAACAGGCCCCTCTGGAAACACCATATATTTT.

The chain recombines TRBV6-1 with TRBJ2-2; TRBD1 agrees at 10 bases. The trim removed 8 bases at V and 4 bases at J, leaving 4 bases unmatched. The CDR3 length is 14 residues. Germline values: CDR1 MNHNS, CDR2 SASEGT. DNA for the CDR3: TGTGCCAGCCGACAGGGGGCGAGCACCGGGGAGCTGTTTTTT. Residues: CASRQGASTGELFF.

This clonotype was counted many times. The V and J genes are TRBV7-9 and TRBJ2-1, with TRBD2 matching 11 bases. The germline V gene encodes CDR1 SEHNR and CDR2 FQNEAQ (reference sequence). With V trimmed by 6 bases and J by 9 bases, 13 bases remained unmatched. CDR3 length equals 16 residues. The CDR3 protein is CASSRDSSGGRGEQFF. The CDR3 nucleotides are TGTGCCAGCAGTCGGGACTCTAGCGGGGGGCGGGGTGAGCAGTTCTTC.